Sequencing of this TCR beta chain was carried out in a study of T cell responses to AZD1222 COVID-19 vaccine. V gave up 4 bases and J gave up 0 bases, with 11 bases separating them. This CDR3 spans 15 amino acids. From germline, CDR1 is SGHRS and CDR2 YFSETQ. Assay: immunoSEQ multiplex PCR; the TCRdb copy retains only in-frame clones and omits some. The sample contains some 160,000 clones, approximately 90% of which appear only once. The starting material was peripheral blood, obtained 28 days after the second AZD1222 dose. The clonotype originates from an adult who received the AZD1222 COVID-19 vaccine. The chain combines TRBV5-1 with TRBJ2-4; no clear D gene. CDR3 sequence (DNA): TGCGCCAGCAGCCCCGTCCCCGAAGCCAAAAACATTCAGTACTTC. It is translated as CASSPVPEAKNIQYF. The complete variable domain, with remaining parts taken from reference TRBV5-1 and TRBJ2-4, reads KAGVTQTPRYLIKTRGQQVTLSCSPISGHRSVSWYQQTPGQGLQFLFEYFSETQRNKGNFPGRFSGRQFSNSRSEMNVSTLELGDSALYLCASSPVPEAKNIQYFGAGTRLSVL.